A single sample is the source of the 6 T cell receptor beta chains below, sequenced in a study of blood T cell repertoires in COVID-19. The data were produced by immunoSEQ multiplex PCR, yet TCRdb's version contains in-frame clones alone and is incomplete. The sample lists approximately 320,000 clones; nearly 90% were seen once. The sequencing input was peripheral blood. The receptors stem from a woman younger than 45 with COVID-19, enrolled during active disease.

In this sample, this clone turned up once. In nucleotides, the CDR3 is TGCGCCAGCAGACTAGCGGGGGGAAACACCGGGGAGCTGTTTTTT. Translated: CASRLAGGNTGELFF. The chain has TRBV5-1 and TRBJ2-2; 12 nucleotides match TRBD2. The CDR3 has 15 amino acids. With V trimmed by 5 bases and J by 2 bases, 1 base remained unmatched. Germline assignment: CDR1 SGHRS and CDR2 YFSETQ. The full variable domain, with the rest looked up from reference TRBV5-1 and TRBJ2-2, is KAGVTQTPRYLIKTRGQQVTLSCSPISGHRSVSWYQQTPGQGLQFLFEYFSETQRNKGNFPGRFSGRQFSNSRSEMNVSTLELGDSALYLCASRLAGGNTGELFFGEGSRLTVL.

V and J are TRBV13 and TRBJ2-1; maybe TRBD1 (6 bases). Germline V CDR1 and CDR2: PRHDT, FYEKMQ (reference sequence). This CDR3 has 14 residues. Deletions cut 5 bases from V and 4 bases from J, with 12 bases between. CDR3 loop: CASSPEQGYNEQFF. DNA for the CDR3: TGTGCCAGCAGCCCGGAACAGGGATACAATGAGCAGTTCTTC.

This chain uses TRBV2 with TRBJ2-1, with 7 bases matching TRBD1. The V segment lost 6 bases and the J segment 1 base; nucleotides outside the gene matches: 9. Per the germline V gene, CDR1 is SNHLY and CDR2 is FYNNEI. The length of the CDR3 is 16 residues. CDR3 region: CASREWTGRSYNEQFF. The DNA of the CDR3 is TGTGCCAGCAGGGAATGGACAGGCCGATCCTACAATGAGCAGTTCTTC.

The V call is TRBV4-1, the J call TRBJ1-2, with D perhaps TRBD1 (6 bases). Germline V gene sequence: CDR1 MGHRA, CDR2 YSYEKL. V lost 2 bases and J 7 bases, leaving 11 bases between the germline ends. This CDR3 contains 13 residues. The CDR3 region is CASSQPGAGGYTF. For the CDR3, the DNA is TGCGCCAGCAGCCAACCAGGGGCGGGTGGCTACACCTTC.

This chain joins TRBV19 and TRBJ1-1; TRBD1 is a possible D gene (5 bases). The germline V and J ends were trimmed by 0 bases and 5 bases, with 7 bases remaining between them. The length of the CDR3 is 13 residues. CDR1 and CDR2 from the germline V gene are LNHDA and SQIVND (reference sequence). The CDR3 loop is CASSIDRGTEAFF. The DNA of the CDR3 is TGTGCCAGTAGTATAGATCGGGGGACTGAAGCTTTCTTT.

The chain couples TRBV13 to TRBJ2-1; tentatively, D is TRBD1 (5 bases). This CDR3 region has 16 residues. Per germline, CDR1 PRHDT and CDR2 FYEKMQ (reference sequence). Trimming cost V 0 bases and J 0 bases, with 9 bases left between them. Written as DNA, the CDR3 is TGTGCCAGCAGCTTAGGAGGGGTGGGCTCCTACAATGAGCAGTTCTTC. It is translated as CASSLGGVGSYNEQFF. The full variable domain, completed using reference TRBV13 and TRBJ2-1, is AAGVIQSPRHLIKEKRETATLKCYPIPRHDTVYWYQQGPGQDPQFLISFYEKMQSDKGSIPDRFSAQQFSDYHSELNMSSLELGDSALYFCASSLGGVGSYNEQFFGPGTRLTVL.